This T cell receptor (beta chain) was profiled in a study of blood T cell repertoires in COVID-19. The wider study: The cDNA or gDNA used as material had been derived from T cells, B-cell-depleted T cells, or PBMCs.

The germline gives CDR1 MNHEY, CDR2 SMNVEV (reference sequence). Trimming left V 3 bases short and J 7 bases short, with 13 bases between. The CDR3 has 15 residues. Libraries were prepared by immunoSEQ multiplex PCR; TCRdb keeps only in-frame clonotypes and omits some of them. The sample shows about 220,000 clones, 75% to 85% of them seen only once. This TCR was sampled from a human donor in a cohort sampled during active COVID-19. The V gene is TRBV27, the J gene TRBJ1-6, with D tentatively TRBD1 (6 bases). Sequenced material: peripheral blood. DNA of the CDR3: TGTGCCAGCAGTTTTGAGCCAGGGGAGAATTCACCCCTCCACTTT. Its translation is CASSFEPGENSPLHF.